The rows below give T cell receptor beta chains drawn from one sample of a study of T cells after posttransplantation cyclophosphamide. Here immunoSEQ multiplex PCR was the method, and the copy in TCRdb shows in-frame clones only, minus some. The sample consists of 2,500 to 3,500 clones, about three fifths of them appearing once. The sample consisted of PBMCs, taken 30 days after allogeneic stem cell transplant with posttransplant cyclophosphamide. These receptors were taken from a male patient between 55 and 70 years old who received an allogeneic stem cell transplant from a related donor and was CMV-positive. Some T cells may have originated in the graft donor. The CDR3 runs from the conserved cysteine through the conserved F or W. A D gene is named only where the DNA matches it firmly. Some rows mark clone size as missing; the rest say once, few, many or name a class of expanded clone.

DNA: TGTGCCAGCAGCTTGGCGATCGGGAAATCCTACGAGCAGTACTTC
CDR3: CASSLAIGKSYEQYF
size: few
J: TRBJ2-7
D: NA
V: TRBV5-5

DNA: TGCAGCGTTGAAACCAGCGGAGGCGGGACCCAGTACTTC
CDR3: CSVETSGGGTQYF
size: NA
J: TRBJ2-5
D: NA
V: TRBV29-1

DNA: TGTGCCAGTAGTGTGCGGTGGGTTCAACCTTCCTACGAGCAGTACTTC
CDR3: CASSVRWVQPSYEQYF
size: NA
J: TRBJ2-7
D: NA
V: TRBV19

DNA: TGTGCCAGTAGGACGGACAGGGGCACCGGGGAGCTGTTTTTT
CDR3: CASRTDRGTGELFF
size: NA
J: TRBJ2-2
D: TRBD1
V: TRBV19

DNA: TGTGCCAGTACGGGTAGCACTGAAGCTTTCTTT
CDR3: CASTGSTEAFF
size: NA
J: TRBJ1-1
D: NA
V: TRBV19

DNA: TGCGCCAGCAGCTTGAACAGGGGAGACAATGAGCAGTTCTTC
CDR3: CASSLNRGDNEQFF
size: once
J: TRBJ2-1
D: TRBD1
V: TRBV5-1

DNA: TGTGCCAGCAGCTTCCGACGGGGGTCCTACAATGAGCAGTTCTTC
CDR3: CASSFRRGSYNEQFF
size: NA
J: TRBJ2-1
D: NA
V: TRBV7-2

DNA: TGCGCCAGCAGCTTGGTCGGGTCCTTCTCTGGAAACACCATATATTTT
CDR3: CASSLVGSFSGNTIYF
size: NA
J: TRBJ1-3
D: NA
V: TRBV5-1

DNA: TGTGCCAGCAGCTTACGTTTCAAGAGTGAGCAGTTCTTC
CDR3: CASSLRFKSEQFF
size: few
J: TRBJ2-1
D: NA
V: TRBV7-2

DNA: TGTGCCAGCATAGGGACAGGGAAGGAAAACATTCAGTACTTC
CDR3: CASIGTGKENIQYF
size: NA
J: TRBJ2-4
D: TRBD1
V: TRBV6-1

DNA: TGTGCCTGGAGGAAGACAGGGGCCAACACCATATATTTT
CDR3: CAWRKTGANTIYF
size: NA
J: TRBJ1-3
D: TRBD1
V: TRBV30

DNA: TGTGCCAGCAGTCTCTTCGCCGGGGGCTCCTACAATGAGCAGTTCTTC
CDR3: CASSLFAGGSYNEQFF
size: few
J: TRBJ2-1
D: NA
V: TRBV27

DNA: TGTGCCACTAGAAAGCGGGACAGGGCCGAAAAACTGTTTTTT
CDR3: CATRKRDRAEKLFF
size: NA
J: TRBJ1-4
D: TRBD1
V: TRBV7-8

DNA: TGTGCCAGCAGCGCCCCGGCAGGGCTTGATATCTATGGCTACACCTTC
CDR3: CASSAPAGLDIYGYTF
size: NA
J: TRBJ1-2
D: NA
V: TRBV5-4

DNA: TGTGCCAGCAGTGCCGAGGGAGGGAGCTCCTACGAGCAGTACTTC
CDR3: CASSAEGGSSYEQYF
size: few
J: TRBJ2-7
D: TRBD2
V: TRBV2

DNA: TGTGCCAGCCGGAAACAGGGGGCTGTATCTGTGGGTAACACCTTC
CDR3: CASRKQGAVSVGNTF
size: few
J: TRBJ1-2
D: TRBD1
V: TRBV6-5

DNA: TGTGCCAGCAGCCCTGGAGGCTCCTACAATGAGCAGTTCTTC
CDR3: CASSPGGSYNEQFF
size: few
J: TRBJ2-1
D: NA
V: TRBV9

DNA: TGTGCCATCAGTCAGGGGATCACCTCTGGAAACACCATATATTTT
CDR3: CAISQGITSGNTIYF
size: NA
J: TRBJ1-3
D: NA
V: TRBV10-3

DNA: TGTGCCAGCAGTTTAAATCCCCAGGGGAAACTGTTTTTT
CDR3: CASSLNPQGKLFF
size: few
J: TRBJ1-4
D: NA
V: TRBV28

DNA: TGCGCCAGCAGCCAAGGACTAGCGGGGAAAAATACGCAGTATTTT
CDR3: CASSQGLAGKNTQYF
size: NA
J: TRBJ2-3
D: TRBD2
V: TRBV4-1

DNA: TGTGCCATCAGCAGGACGGGAGAGCAGTACTTC
CDR3: CAISRTGEQYF
size: NA
J: TRBJ2-7
D: NA
V: TRBV10-3

DNA: TGTGCCAGCAGTGGACAGGGGAAAGGCTACGAGCAGTACTTC
CDR3: CASSGQGKGYEQYF
size: NA
J: TRBJ2-7
D: TRBD1
V: TRBV2

DNA: TGTGCCAGCAGTGCTAGACCTGAAGCTTTCTTT
CDR3: CASSARPEAFF
size: NA
J: TRBJ1-1
D: NA
V: TRBV2

DNA: TGTGCCAGCAGCTCCTCTTACTATGGCTACACCTTC
CDR3: CASSSSYYGYTF
size: NA
J: TRBJ1-2
D: NA
V: TRBV5-6

DNA: TGTGCCAGTCTCCCGGGACAGGGGGGCGGCTACACCTTC
CDR3: CASLPGQGGGYTF
size: NA
J: TRBJ1-2
D: TRBD1
V: TRBV28

DNA: TGTGCCAGCAGAGTCATGCGGGCAGGTGACTATGGCTACACCTTC
CDR3: CASRVMRAGDYGYTF
size: NA
J: TRBJ1-2
D: NA
V: TRBV6-1

DNA: TGTGCCAGCATACGGGGGGGATCAACCACAGATACGCAGTATTTT
CDR3: CASIRGGSTTDTQYF
size: NA
J: TRBJ2-3
D: TRBD2
V: TRBV11-2

DNA: TGTGCCAGCAGCTACCGGGACAGGAGTGACAATGAGCAGTTCTTC
CDR3: CASSYRDRSDNEQFF
size: few
J: TRBJ2-1
D: TRBD1
V: TRBV6-1

DNA: TGTGCCAGCACAGGGTACACTGAAGCTTTCTTT
CDR3: CASTGYTEAFF
size: NA
J: TRBJ1-1
D: NA
V: TRBV6-5

DNA: TGTGCCTGGATGGCCAGGGGGCTATACAATGAGCAGTTCTTC
CDR3: CAWMARGLYNEQFF
size: NA
J: TRBJ2-1
D: TRBD1
V: TRBV30

DNA: TGTGCCAGCAGCAGGAATGGCCAGCCCCAGCATTTT
CDR3: CASSRNGQPQHF
size: few
J: TRBJ1-5
D: NA
V: TRBV2

DNA: TGTGCCAGCAGTGACAGGGGTGGCTACACCTTC
CDR3: CASSDRGGYTF
size: few
J: TRBJ1-2
D: NA
V: TRBV2

DNA: TGTGCCAGCTCACCACCTCGAGGCGCGAACACTGAAGCTTTCTTT
CDR3: CASSPPRGANTEAFF
size: NA
J: TRBJ1-1
D: NA
V: TRBV18

DNA: TGTGCCAGCAGCCTGGCCGGCGGGAGCAATCAGCCCCAGCATTTT
CDR3: CASSLAGGSNQPQHF
size: NA
J: TRBJ1-5
D: NA
V: TRBV7-9

DNA: TGTGCCAGCAGTTACGGGGGGTCTGAAGCTTTCTTT
CDR3: CASSYGGSEAFF
size: few
J: TRBJ1-1
D: NA
V: TRBV6-6

DNA: TGTGCCAGCAGTGTAGAGCGGGGCTACGAGCAGTACTTC
CDR3: CASSVERGYEQYF
size: NA
J: TRBJ2-7
D: TRBD2
V: TRBV6-1

DNA: TGTGCCAGCAGCAACGACAGGGCGCATCACGAGCAGTACTTC
CDR3: CASSNDRAHHEQYF
size: few
J: TRBJ2-7
D: NA
V: TRBV21-1

DNA: TGTGCCTCCTGCGGGAGTCACACTGAAGCTTTCTTT
CDR3: CASCGSHTEAFF
size: NA
J: TRBJ1-1
D: NA
V: TRBV6-1

DNA: TGCAGGGGGGAGGCGGACACTGAAGCTTTCTTT
CDR3: CRGEADTEAFF
size: NA
J: TRBJ1-1
D: NA
V: TRBV20-1

DNA: TGTGCCAGCACCCCCTACGTTCCAAATACGCAGTATTTT
CDR3: CASTPYVPNTQYF
size: NA
J: TRBJ2-3
D: NA
V: TRBV7-2

DNA: TGTGCCTGGAGTGTATCCTTCAATGAGCAGTTCTTC
CDR3: CAWSVSFNEQFF
size: NA
J: TRBJ2-1
D: NA
V: TRBV30

DNA: TGTGCCAGCAGGAATTCAGGGGGCGGGAGCACTGAAGCTTTCTTT
CDR3: CASRNSGGGSTEAFF
size: NA
J: TRBJ1-1
D: NA
V: TRBV21-1

DNA: TGTGCCAGCAGCTTGGGCGGGGATACCTACGAGCAGTACTTC
CDR3: CASSLGGDTYEQYF
size: NA
J: TRBJ2-7
D: NA
V: TRBV11-3

DNA: TGTGCCAGCACCGCGGCAGGGGCTGGCTACACCTTC
CDR3: CASTAAGAGYTF
size: NA
J: TRBJ1-2
D: NA
V: TRBV5-4

DNA: TGCAGTGCACCGGAGGGGTATGGCTACACCTTC
CDR3: CSAPEGYGYTF
size: NA
J: TRBJ1-2
D: NA
V: TRBV20-1